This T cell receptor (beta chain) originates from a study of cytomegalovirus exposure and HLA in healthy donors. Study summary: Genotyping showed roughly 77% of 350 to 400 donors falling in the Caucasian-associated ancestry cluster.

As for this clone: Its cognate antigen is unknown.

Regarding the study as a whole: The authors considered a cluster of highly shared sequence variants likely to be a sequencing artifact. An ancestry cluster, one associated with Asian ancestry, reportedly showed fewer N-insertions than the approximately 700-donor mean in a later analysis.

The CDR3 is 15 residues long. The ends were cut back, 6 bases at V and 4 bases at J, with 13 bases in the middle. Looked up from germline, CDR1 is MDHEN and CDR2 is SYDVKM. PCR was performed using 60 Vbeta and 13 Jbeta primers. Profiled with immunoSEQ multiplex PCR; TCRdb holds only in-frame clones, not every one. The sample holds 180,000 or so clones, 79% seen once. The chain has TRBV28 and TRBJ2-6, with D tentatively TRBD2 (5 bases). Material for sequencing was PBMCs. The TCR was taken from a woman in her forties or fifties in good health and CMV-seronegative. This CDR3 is CASSPPAAGANVLTF. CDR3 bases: TGTGCCAGCAGCCCCCCAGCGGCCGGGGCCAACGTCCTGACTTTC. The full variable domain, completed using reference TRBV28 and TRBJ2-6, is DVKVTQSSRYLVKRTGEKVFLECVQDMDHENMFWYRQDPGLGLRLIYFSYDVKMKEKGDIPEGYSVSREKKERFSLILESASTNQTSMYLCASSPPAAGANVLTFGAGSRLTVL.